This T cell receptor (beta chain) originates from a study of blood T cells in healthy people across ages. Overall study results and limits: Per million T cells, the diversity of TCR beta decreased roughly linearly as age advanced.

Then a second PCR, running about 6 to 11 cycles, was carried out with a sample-barcoded 5' primer and a J-beta primer mix. TCRdb redid the calling of the 5' RACE reads with MiXCR, one entry per CDR3 protein. The table records over 1,500,000 distinct CDR3 sequences, roughly 43% of them present only once. As to this clonotype: What it binds is unknown.

Every donor gave 7.5 to 10 milliliters of peripheral blood. The clonotype originates from a human donor in good health. Material for sequencing was blood.

The CDR3 sequence: CASSTDRAPGTDTQYF. CDR3 nucleotides: TGTGCCAGCAGCACCGACAGGGCGCCTGGCACAGATACGCAGTATTTT. This chain joins TRBV7-9 and TRBJ2-3; 7 bases are a match to TRBD1. Per the germline V gene, CDR1 is SEHNR and CDR2 is FQNEAQ (reference sequence). Trimming at V came to 5 bases and at J to 1 base, leaving 9 bases not matched to a gene. The CDR3 sequence is 16 residues long.